The 12 T cell receptor beta chains reported below all come from one sample, sequenced in a study of T cell responses to AZD1222 COVID-19 vaccine. Sequencing was performed with immunoSEQ multiplex PCR; in TCRdb, only in-frame clones are kept and a portion is missing. The sample holds about 150,000 clones, 92% seen once. This sample comprised peripheral blood, obtained on day 0 of AZD1222 vaccination. The receptors were sampled from an adult in good health.

This chain joins TRBV11-2 and TRBJ2-2; D gene unclear. This CDR3 region has 13 residues. Germline V gives CDR1 SGHAT, CDR2 FQNNGV. V was trimmed by 2 bases and J by 4 bases, leaving 5 bases between them. CDR3 protein: CASSLRATGELFF. In nucleotides, the CDR3 is TGTGCCAGCAGCTTAAGGGCCACCGGGGAGCTGTTTTTT.

This chain connects TRBV27 to TRBJ2-7, with 10 bases matching TRBD1. The CDR3 covers 15 residues. Germline lookup yields CDR1 MNHEY and CDR2 SMNVEV (reference sequence). V dropped 3 bases and J dropped 1; count of bases not matched to a gene: 3. Here the CDR3 DNA reads TGTGCCAGCAGTTTGTCGGGACAGGGGTCCTACGAGCAGTACTTC. Translated, it gives CASSLSGQGSYEQYF.

This chain connects TRBV28 to TRBJ1-5, with D uncertain. The CDR3 is 16 residues long. The germline V and J ends were trimmed by 5 bases and 5 bases, with 19 bases remaining between them. CDR1 and CDR2 from the germline V gene are MDHEN and SYDVKM. The CDR3, as DNA: TGTGCCAGCAGTCCTCATGTGGGCCGCGGCTATCAGCCCCAGCATTTT. Its translation: CASSPHVGRGYQPQHF.

The CDR3 reads CASSYSKRVWSYTF. The CDR3 DNA follows: TGTGCCAGCAGTTACTCGAAAAGGGTTTGGAGCTACACCTTC. The rearrangement joins TRBV6-2 or TRBV6-3 to TRBJ1-2; D is unresolved. Germline values: CDR1 MNHEY, CDR2 SVGEGT. Between the trimmed V and J ends, which lost 0 bases and 9 bases, there was a span of 14 bases. This CDR3 comprises 14 residues.

The chain links TRBV28 to TRBJ2-7; a possible D gene is TRBD1 (7 bases). The CDR3 runs 14 residues. Trimming stripped 4 bases from V and 5 bases from J, with 15 bases between. CDR1 and CDR2 from the germline V gene are MDHEN and SYDVKM. CDR3: CASSSLTGRNEQYF. DNA of the CDR3: TGTGCCAGCAGTTCCCTGACAGGGAGGAACGAGCAGTACTTC.

The chain is built from TRBV10-3 and TRBJ1-4, with D perhaps matching TRBD1 (6 bases). CDR1 is ENHRY, CDR2 SYGVKD, per germline. With 10 bases removed from V and 3 bases from J, the gap between germline ends came to 12 bases. The CDR3 length is 13 residues. CDR3 sequence (DNA): TGTGCCAGCGGGGGCAGTTCTAATGAAAAACTGTTTTTT. Its translation: CASGGSSNEKLFF.

This sequence joins TRBV7-2 and TRBJ2-1, with 7 bases matching TRBD1. This CDR3 comprises 15 residues. The germline V gene has CDR1 SGHTA and CDR2 FQGNSA. V dropped 5 bases and J dropped 2; count of bases not matched to a gene: 6. This CDR3 reads CASSPRQGAYNEQFF. The DNA for the CDR3 is TGTGCCAGCAGCCCCCGACAGGGAGCCTACAATGAGCAGTTCTTC. Full variable domain (remainder filled in from reference TRBV7-2 and TRBJ2-1): GAGVSQSPSNKVTEKGKDVELRCDPISGHTALYWYRQSLGQGLEFLIYFQGNSAPDKSGLPSDRFSAERTGGSVSTLTIQRTQQEDSAVYLCASSPRQGAYNEQFFGPGTRLTVL.

This chain uses TRBV6-2 or TRBV6-3 with TRBJ1-1; tentative D call: TRBD1 (5 bases). The CDR3 loop spans 11 amino acids. The V gene lost 6 bases and the J gene lost 5 bases, with 7 bases spanning the gap. Germline lookup yields CDR1 MNHEY and CDR2 SVGEGT. This CDR3 reads CASSRGTEAFF. The CDR3 region has the DNA TGTGCCAGCAGCCGGGGGACTGAAGCTTTCTTT.

The rearrangement joins TRBV30 to TRBJ1-1, with D possibly matching TRBD1 (5 bases). Per germline, CDR1 GTSNPN and CDR2 SVGIG (reference sequence). The V end lost 0 bases, the J end lost 5 bases, and 19 bases lay between the germline ends. The CDR3 totals 16 residues. The CDR3 loop reads CAWSVPIGPGRTEAFF. Here the CDR3 DNA reads TGTGCCTGGAGTGTACCGATAGGGCCAGGGAGGACTGAAGCTTTCTTT.

This chain links TRBV19 with TRBJ1-2, with D perhaps matching TRBD1 (6 bases). V lost 10 bases and J 8 bases, leaving 20 bases between the germline ends. The CDR3 contains 13 residues. Germline CDR1 LNHDA, CDR2 SQIVND (reference sequence). This CDR3 is CATRIKQGAGYTF. The CDR3, as DNA: TGTGCCACCCGAATCAAACAGGGAGCGGGCTACACCTTC.

The V call is TRBV5-6, the J call TRBJ1-1, with 7 bases identical to TRBD1. CDR1 SGHDT and CDR2 YYEEEE come from the germline V gene. With V trimmed by 6 bases and J by 11 bases, 16 bases remained unmatched. The CDR3 is 14 amino acids. The CDR3 is CASTRQGLITMAFF. The CDR3 DNA reads TGTGCCAGCACCCGACAGGGCTTGATAACTATGGCTTTCTTT.

The chain uses TRBV27 and TRBJ2-7; TRBD1 aligns across 8 bases. There are 13 residues in the CDR3. V lost 5 bases and J lost 6; bases outside the gene matches: 6. Germline V gene sequence: CDR1 MNHEY, CDR2 SMNVEV (reference sequence). CDR3 protein: CASSISGGAEQYF. The CDR3 bases are TGTGCCAGCAGTATTTCAGGGGGCGCCGAGCAGTACTTC.